The 7 T cell receptor beta chains presented below share a single source sample, sequenced in a study of human T cells and chemical hapten exposure. Time point denoted: patch test 1, 2 weeks after DPC sensitization. The treatment: therapeutic diphenylcyclopropenone sensitization with weekly scalp DPC. Each CDR3 protein gets one entry after TCRdb re-called the RACE reads with MiXCR. This table holds tens of thousands of distinct CDR3 sequences, approximately 9.3% found once. The sample here was whole blood, taken in connection with sensitization to the hapten diphenylcyclopropenone (DPC). These receptors came from a middle-aged woman with alopecia areata. Some clones in this sample may be carry-over from other donors' samples.

The rearrangement uses TRBV2 and TRBJ2-1; D is ambiguous. V dropped 5 bases and J dropped 5 bases, with 4 bases sitting between them. The CDR3 has 11 residues. Germline V gene sequence: CDR1 SNHLY, CDR2 FYNNEI. The CDR3 DNA reads as TGTGCCAGCAGTCGGAACAATGAGCAGTTCTTC. Protein: CASSRNNEQFF.

Comments on this clonotype: One end of the junction fails to match germline, which may point to a read error. The J gene is TRBJ2-7, the V gene TRBV20-1, with 9 bases fitting TRBD1. The germline CDR1 and CDR2 sequences are DFQATT and SNEGSKA (reference sequence). CDR3 length: 15 residues. The DNA of the CDR3 is TGCAGTGCTATCAACCGGGACAGGGTCTCCCACGAGCAGTACTTC. Residues: CSAINRDRVSHEQYF.

At least ten counts were recorded for this clonotype. This sequence joins TRBV29-1 and TRBJ1-5; perhaps TRBD1 as D (6 bases). The CDR3 runs 10 residues. V was shortened by 6 bases and J by 9 bases, with 9 bases between the two germline ends. Germline values: CDR1 SQVTM, CDR2 ANQGSEA. CDR3 protein: CSVTTGPQHF. The CDR3 nucleotides read TGCAGCGTGACGACAGGGCCCCAGCATTTT.

V is TRBV25-1 and J is TRBJ2-7; the D call may be TRBD1 or TRBD2 (5 bases each). CDR1 and CDR2 from the germline V gene are MGHDK and SYGVNS. This CDR3 comprises 11 residues. The V gene lost 4 bases and the J gene lost 6 bases, with 7 bases spanning the gap. This CDR3 is CASSGGGEQYF. The DNA of the CDR3 is TGTGCCAGCAGTGGTGGGGGCGAGCAGTACTTC.

The chain links TRBV5-1 to TRBJ1-1; perhaps TRBD1 as D (5 bases). V was trimmed by 4 bases and J by 8 bases, leaving 15 bases between them. CDR1 and CDR2 from the germline V gene are SGHRS and YFSETQ. CDR3 length equals 13 residues. CDR3 nucleotides: TGCGCCAGCAGCCAAATGCAGGGACCGGAAGCTTTCTTT. This codes for CASSQMQGPEAFF.

This clonotype was seen repeatedly, ten times or more. The chain recombines TRBV12-3 or TRBV12-4 with TRBJ2-3, with 9 positions matching TRBD2. CDR3 length equals 15 residues. V lost 6 bases and J lost 4; bases outside the gene matches: 8. CDR3 DNA sequence: TGTGCCAGCAGACCACGGGCGGGGGGGCCAGATACGCAGTATTTT. As protein: CASRPRAGGPDTQYF.

The V call is TRBV9, the J call TRBJ1-1; 7 positions match TRBD1. Germline V gene sequence: CDR1 SGDLS, CDR2 YYNGEE. The CDR3 spans 13 residues. The J segment lost 6 bases and the V segment lost 4 bases, leaving 6 bases of the junction unmatched. The CDR3 sequence: CASSTQGEPEAFF. The CDR3 bases are TGTGCCAGCAGCACGCAGGGGGAACCTGAAGCTTTCTTT.